The 27 T cell receptor beta chains below were found in one sample sequenced in a study of PD-1 blockade in classical Hodgkin lymphoma. Indicated time point: cycle 4 day 1 (C4D1), after less than 7 weeks of nivolumab. Each patient's relapse followed autologous stem cell transplantation, and brentuximab vedotin exposure varied. Method: immunoSEQ multiplex PCR; TCRdb's copy keeps in-frame clones and lacks some. The sample contains more than 95,000 clones, 89% of which appear only once. Source: peripheral blood mononuclear cells (PBMCs), taken before the fourth cycle of nivolumab. Every receptor here comes from a human donor with classical Hodgkin lymphoma.

The chain links TRBV19 to TRBJ2-7; 7 bases match TRBD1. Germline V lookup: CDR1 LNHDA, CDR2 SQIVND (reference sequence). The V segment lost 3 bases and the J segment 0 bases; nucleotides outside the gene matches: 2. The CDR3 extends over 14 amino acids. The CDR3, as DNA: TGTGCCAGTAGTATTACAGGGGACTCCTACGAGCAGTACTTC. This encodes CASSITGDSYEQYF.

The chain's CDR3 is CASSKRQGATSNQPQHF. The DNA for the CDR3 is TGTGCCAGTAGTAAACGACAGGGGGCAACGAGCAATCAGCCCCAGCATTTT. The J gene is TRBJ1-5, the V gene TRBV19, with 10 positions matching TRBD1. Per germline, CDR1 LNHDA and CDR2 SQIVND (reference sequence). This CDR3 is built from 17 residues. The V and J ends lost 4 bases and 1 base, in that order; junction bases with no gene match: 7. The complete variable domain, with remaining parts taken from reference TRBV19 and TRBJ1-5, reads DGGITQSPKYLFRKEGQNVTLSCEQNLNHDAMYWYRQDPGQGLRLIYYSQIVNDFQKGDIAEGYSVSREKKESFPLTVTSAQKNPTAFYLCASSKRQGATSNQPQHFGDGTRLSIL.

The rearrangement uses TRBV27 and TRBJ1-5; D remains ambiguous. This CDR3 has 15 residues. V lost 4 bases to trimming and J lost 0 bases, with 10 bases between them. Per germline, CDR1 MNHEY and CDR2 SMNVEV (reference sequence). The DNA for the CDR3 is TGTGCCAGCAGTTACCAACCTTTTAGCAATCAGCCCCAGCATTTT. Protein product: CASSYQPFSNQPQHF.

This clone was observed a single time. The rearrangement joins TRBV6-6 to TRBJ1-1; D might be TRBD1 (6 bases). CDR1 is MNHNY, CDR2 SVGAGI, per germline (reference sequence). CDR3 size: 14 residues. Between the trimmed V and J ends, which lost 7 bases and 6 bases, there was a span of 18 bases. Here the CDR3 DNA reads TGTGCCAGCACCCTGCCAGGGGAGTTTCCTGAAGCTTTCTTT. This encodes CASTLPGEFPEAFF.

The genes are TRBV28 and TRBJ2-5; 8 nucleotides match TRBD1. The trim removed 0 bases at V and 2 bases at J, leaving 2 bases unmatched. This CDR3 is built from 15 residues. Germline CDR1 is MDHEN and CDR2 is SYDVKM. The CDR3 sequence: CASSLWDREQETQYF. CDR3 sequence (DNA): TGTGCCAGCAGTTTATGGGACAGGGAACAAGAGACCCAGTACTTC.

The chain's CDR3 is CASRKDRGPGGAFF. CDR3 nucleotide sequence: TGTGCCAGCAGGAAGGACAGGGGCCCAGGCGGAGCTTTCTTT. The chain employs TRBV6-5 and TRBJ1-1, with 9 bases matching TRBD1. V lost 6 bases and J lost 10; bases outside the gene matches: 12. CDR3 length: 14 amino acids. Germline V CDR1 and CDR2: MNHEY, SVGAGI.

The chain couples TRBV5-1 to TRBJ2-1; no reliable D call. V lost 0 bases and J lost 6, with 7 bases in between. Germline V gene data show CDR1 as SGHRS and CDR2 as YFSETQ. This CDR3 has 13 residues. The CDR3 region is CASSLGDPNEQFF. CDR3 sequence (DNA): TGCGCCAGCAGCTTGGGGGATCCCAATGAGCAGTTCTTC.

The gene calls are TRBV7-9 and TRBJ2-1; 7 bases match TRBD2. The CDR3 totals 18 residues. V shed 4 bases, J shed 9 bases, and the junction held 21 bases outside the gene matches. Germline loops: CDR1 SEHNR, CDR2 FQNEAQ (reference sequence). DNA for the CDR3: TGTGCCAGCAGCTCAAACGGTGGTCCGGGCGGGAGTTCGGGTGAGCAGTTCTTC. Amino acids: CASSSNGGPGGSSGEQFF.

V usage is TRBV28 and J usage is TRBJ1-5; no definite D call. This CDR3 has 16 residues. Trimming cost V 2 bases and J 0 bases, with 11 bases left between them. Germline V CDR1 and CDR2: MDHEN, SYDVKM. Written as DNA, the CDR3 is TGTGCCAGCAGTTTAGGCAGTCGGATTAGCAATCAGCCCCAGCATTTT. This translates into CASSLGSRISNQPQHF.

V usage is TRBV2 and J usage is TRBJ2-5, with TRBD2 matching 11 bases. V lost 5 bases to trimming and J lost 2 bases; unmatched junction nucleotides: 1. The CDR3 is 14 residues long. Germline V gene lookup returns CDR1 SNHLY and CDR2 FYNNEI. The CDR3 region has the DNA TGTGCCAGCAGTAGGACTAGCGGGCAAGAGACCCAGTACTTC. Protein product: CASSRTSGQETQYF.

The chain links TRBV7-9 to TRBJ2-3, with D unclear. The CDR3 consists of 14 residues. In germline, CDR1 is SEHNR, CDR2 FQNEAQ (reference sequence). V was shortened by 1 base and J by 1 base, with 6 bases between the two germline ends. CDR3 nucleotide sequence: TGTGCCAGCAGCTTAGATAGGGGCACAGATACGCAGTATTTT. Protein sequence: CASSLDRGTDTQYF.

The chain is built from TRBV5-1 and TRBJ1-5; weak D call: TRBD1 (5 bases). This CDR3 region has 15 residues. V was shortened by 0 bases and J by 5 bases, with 12 bases between the two germline ends. Germline CDR1 is SGHRS and CDR2 is YFSETQ. CDR3 bases: TGCGCCAGCAGCTTGGATCCAGGGAGCGATCAGCCCCAGCATTTT. This codes for CASSLDPGSDQPQHF.

The chain joins TRBV11-2 to TRBJ2-5; 11 nucleotides agree with TRBD1. V lost 3 bases and J lost 4; bases outside the gene matches: 4. The CDR3 covers 15 residues. Germline lookup yields CDR1 SGHAT and CDR2 FQNNGV. Here the CDR3 DNA reads TGTGCCAGCAGCTTCAGGACAGGGGGCATAGAGACCCAGTACTTC. This translates into CASSFRTGGIETQYF.

The chain uses TRBV10-1 and TRBJ2-7; possible D gene TRBD2, 5 bases. Germline V gene data show CDR1 as WNHNN and CDR2 as SYGVQD (reference sequence). CDR3 length: 13 residues. Deletions cut 3 bases from V and 3 bases from J, with 9 bases between. CDR3 protein: CASSELVGYEQYF. In DNA form, the CDR3 reads TGCGCCAGCAGTGAACTAGTTGGCTACGAGCAGTACTTC.

The J gene is TRBJ1-5, the V gene TRBV19; D unclear. The V and J ends lost 1 base and 4 bases respectively, with 14 bases between them. The germline V gene has CDR1 LNHDA and CDR2 SQIVND (reference sequence). The length of the CDR3 is 16 residues. CDR3 nucleotides: TGTGCCAGTAGTATAGGGGCAGCGTCTGGGAATCAGCCCCAGCATTTT. Residues: CASSIGAASGNQPQHF.

The rearrangement uses TRBV27 and TRBJ1-1, with D possibly being TRBD1 (5 bases). This CDR3 is built from 15 residues. From germline, CDR1 is MNHEY and CDR2 SMNVEV (reference sequence). V shed 7 bases and J shed 1 base, with 16 bases lying between them. CDR3 sequence (DNA): TGTGCCAGCACATCCTTAGGGGCGGGGAACACTGAAGCTTTCTTT. This gives the protein CASTSLGAGNTEAFF.

The chain combines TRBV19 with TRBJ1-2; tentatively, D is TRBD1 (5 bases). Per germline, CDR1 LNHDA and CDR2 SQIVND (reference sequence). The ends were cut back, 6 bases at V and 4 bases at J, with 15 bases in the middle. The CDR3 loop spans 14 amino acids. The CDR3, as DNA: TGTGCCAGTAGGGAGGGCAGGGCCGTCTATGGCTACACCTTC. Amino acid sequence: CASREGRAVYGYTF.

This clone was seen a single time. The V call is TRBV7-8, the J call TRBJ1-2, with D maybe TRBD1 (5 bases). Germline V gives CDR1 SGHVS, CDR2 FQNEAQ. V dropped 5 bases and J dropped 6 bases, with 19 bases sitting between them. CDR3 length: 15 amino acids. The CDR3 protein is CASSARGATPHGYTF. DNA for the CDR3: TGTGCCAGCAGCGCACGCGGGGCCACTCCCCATGGCTACACCTTC. Full variable domain (missing parts from reference TRBV7-8 and TRBJ1-2): GAGVSQSPRYKVAKRGQDVALRCDPISGHVSLFWYQQALGQGPEFLTYFQNEAQLDKSGLPSDRFFAERPEGSVSTLKIQRTQQEDSAVYLCASSARGATPHGYTFGSGTRLTVV.

The V gene is TRBV19, the J gene TRBJ1-1; possible D gene TRBD1, 6 bases. Germline CDR1 is LNHDA and CDR2 is SQIVND (reference sequence). The CDR3 runs to 13 residues. Trimming took off 3 bases at V and 3 bases at J, with 8 bases between the two ends. The CDR3 protein is CASSIYRDTEAFF. In DNA form, the CDR3 reads TGTGCCAGTAGTATTTACAGGGACACTGAAGCTTTCTTT.

The chain has TRBV6-6 and TRBJ1-2, with a possible D match to TRBD1 (5 bases). V was trimmed by 0 bases and J by 4 bases, leaving 12 bases between them. The CDR3 has 15 amino acids. Germline values: CDR1 MNHNY, CDR2 SVGAGI (reference sequence). CDR3 nucleotide sequence: TGTGCCAGCAGTTACTCGAGAGGGGACGGCTATGGCTACACCTTC. The encoded protein is CASSYSRGDGYGYTF.

The rearrangement joins TRBV6-1 to TRBJ1-1; possibly TRBD1 for D (5 bases). Germline V gives CDR1 MNHNS, CDR2 SASEGT. The CDR3 runs 9 residues. V was shortened by 8 bases and J by 10 bases, with 8 bases between the two germline ends. The CDR3 bases are TGTGCCAGCGGGGGTCGAGCTTTCTTT. This encodes CASGGRAFF.

The V and J genes are TRBV28 and TRBJ1-5, with unresolved D. The CDR3 contains 15 residues. Trimming took 7 bases from V and 0 from J, leaving 13 bases between them. CDR1 and CDR2 from the germline V gene are MDHEN and SYDVKM. CDR3 DNA sequence: TGTGCCAGCAACCCCCTGGTCCATAGCAATCAGCCCCAGCATTTT. This encodes CASNPLVHSNQPQHF.

The V gene is TRBV29-1, the J gene TRBJ2-3; 7 bases are a match to TRBD2. Per the germline V gene, CDR1 is SQVTM and CDR2 is ANQGSEA. The CDR3 spans 13 residues. With 7 bases clipped from V and 8 bases from J, the junction kept 12 bases outside the gene matches. The CDR3 region is CSGGLAGEGTQYF. The CDR3 DNA reads TGCAGCGGAGGTCTGGCGGGAGAGGGTACGCAGTATTTT.

CDR3 bases: TGCGCCAGCAGTCGGCCGTCGGACAGCTACGAGCAGTACTTC. Its translation is CASSRPSDSYEQYF. This chain uses TRBV5-1 with TRBJ2-7; weak D call: TRBD1 (6 bases). V was clipped by 5 bases and J by 3 bases, with 15 bases between them. The germline gives CDR1 SGHRS, CDR2 YFSETQ. This CDR3 contains 14 residues.

This chain joins TRBV9 and TRBJ2-2, with TRBD2 identical over 12 bases. Trimming took 6 bases from V and 0 from J; bases not matched to a gene: 3. The CDR3 loop spans 16 amino acids. CDR1 is SGDLS, CDR2 YYNGEE, per germline. The CDR3 here is CASNGLAGTNTGELFF. The CDR3 DNA follows: TGTGCCAGCAACGGACTAGCGGGGACGAACACCGGGGAGCTGTTTTTT.

CDR3 in amino acids: CASSLDSVQWSRYTF. DNA for the CDR3: TGTGCCAGCAGCTTGGATTCGGTACAATGGAGTCGTTACACCTTC. The V and J genes are TRBV5-5 and TRBJ1-2; no reliable D call. The length of the CDR3 is 15 residues. The V end was cut by 0 bases, the J end by 11 bases, with 20 bases between. Germline-derived CDR1 and CDR2 are SGHKS and YYEKEE (reference sequence).

Only one count was recorded for this clone. The chain couples TRBV30 to TRBJ2-1; a weak D match, TRBD1 (6 bases). The CDR3 spans 16 residues. Germline V gene lookup returns CDR1 GTSNPN and CDR2 SVGIG (reference sequence). With 1 base removed from V and 4 bases from J, the gap between germline ends came to 17 bases. CDR3 sequence reads: CAWSGRSAQGYNEQFF. The CDR3 DNA reads TGTGCCTGGAGTGGGAGAAGCGCCCAGGGGTACAATGAGCAGTTCTTC.